A single T cell receptor beta chain is shown here with its context. This clonotype was observed a few times. Its binding antigen is unknown. No base quality values were provided; no much bigger clone lies one nucleotide off. This sample is part of a study of T-cell reconstitution after alpha-beta-depleted transplantation in children (dated by TCRdb to about 2016). For the wider study: T-cell immune reconstitution after TCRalphabeta/CD19-depleted allogeneic hematopoietic cell transplantation in children was quantitatively tracked in the study by means of TCR repertoire profiling. Overall results and qualifications from the work: The frequencies of hyperexpanded clones fell over the following months, and after one year, T-cell counts and TCRbeta diversity were mostly attributed to newly produced T cells. In some patients, the high TCRbeta diversity seen at day 60 was put down to recipient T cells and intrathymic progenitors that had survived conditioning. Apparently early alphabetaT-cell count recovery about two months after transplant reportedly relied on only several hundred rapidly expanded clones derived from non-depleted graft cells.

Including the terminal cysteine and phenylalanine, the CDR3 comprises 17 residues. Kept here is only the CDR3 DNA, which spans 51 bases and is read in frame from base 1. CDR1 MNHNS and CDR2 SASEGT were looked up in the germline V gene. The germline ends are 20 bases apart after V is trimmed by 6 bases and J by 5 bases. Read against the paper, the sample's treatment or condition label means: allogeneic hematopoietic cell transplantation with graft depleted of TCRalphabeta T cells and CD19 B cells. Transplant recipients were children who received TCRalphabeta/CD19-depleted allogeneic hematopoietic cell grafts. Receptor amplification or capture employed PCR. Data came from an Illumina HiSeq 2500. Molecular barcoding was employed in the preparation of TCR libraries, with unique molecular identifiers being used to normalize TCRbeta repertoire quantification. TCRdb handled the public reads itself, with Q25 trimming in fastp and clone calling in MiXCR, and kept productive beta chains. Every entry covers one CDR3 protein and lists the most common genes and DNA from its rows. The sample contains under 850,000 distinct CDR3 sequences, about an eighth of them found a single time. Approximately 0.8% of the sample is held by the ten biggest clonotypes.

This chain is built from TRBV6-1 and TRBJ1-6, with the D gene call left open. Sequenced material: PBMCs, taken before TCRalphabeta/CD19-depleted stem cell transplant. The receptor was derived from a girl aged 2-10 years with congenital amegakaryocytic thrombocytopenia, due to receive a stem cell transplant. The CDR3 loop reads CASSPSGPGRHNSPLHF. The nucleotides read TGTGCCAGCAGCCCCTCAGGTCCCGGACGTCATAATTCACCCCTCCACTTT.